Below, 5 T cell receptor beta chains from the same sample are listed, as sequenced in a study of metastatic and nonmetastatic thyroid tumors (dated by TCRdb to 2020 to 2022). Libraries were built with PCR. The instrument given in TCRdb is Illumina HiSeq 4000. TCRdb reran the public reads through fastp at Q25 and MiXCR, keeping productive beta chains. For this sample there are about 92,000 clones; around 14% appear just once. The top ten clones comprise 3.6% of the sample. No treatment had been received by any patient before thyroid surgery. The sample taken for sequencing was blood. These receptor sequences come from a female donor with papillary thyroid cancer or a benign thyroid nodule (not recorded which). Some clones in this sample may be carry-over from other donors' samples.

A word on this clone: This is likely a read error, given that the CDR3 carries no conserved phenylalanine or tryptophan at its end. No DNA is shown, since the ends of the CDR3 on it are uncertain; the CDR3 is the one TCRdb lists. The V call is TRBV4-1, the J call TRBJ2-7; the tabulated D call, TRBD2, remains unverified against the DNA. The CDR3 sequence runs 15 residues, both termini included. Germline assignment: CDR1 MGHRA and CDR2 YSYEKL. The CDR3 is CASSQAALEAVEKYL.

This clone has a count of ten or more. V and J are TRBV6-7 and TRBJ1-4, with a weak D call TRBD1 (5 bases). TRBV6-7 has ORF status, its function being uncertain. Trimming left V 2 bases short and J 8 bases short, with 18 bases between. This CDR3 spans 16 amino acids. CDR3 coding DNA: TGTGCCAGCAGTTACCGTCGGGGGAGGAGGTACGAAAAACTGTTTTTT. Translating it yields CASSYRRGRRYEKLFF.

Remarks on this clone: This may be a read error, as it is one base from a much larger clone. The chain recombines TRBV6-5 with TRBJ2-4, with D perhaps matching TRBD1 (6 bases). In germline, CDR1 is MNHEY, CDR2 SVGAGI. There are 17 residues in the CDR3. CDR3 coding DNA: TGTACCAGCAGCTCGGGACAACTGTTACTAGCCAAAAACATTCAGTACTTC. This translates into CTSSSGQLLLAKNIQYF.

This clone appeared many times. The rearrangement uses TRBV6-1 and TRBJ1-2; 9 nucleotides line up with TRBD1. From germline, CDR1 is MNHNS and CDR2 SASEGT. Germline trimming cut 6 bases from V and 5 bases from J; bases unmatched to any gene: 16. The CDR3 loop spans 17 amino acids. DNA of the CDR3: TGTGCCAGCAGCCGGAGGCAGGGACAGGGTTCTCCGTATGGCTACACCTTC. Protein: CASSRRQGQGSPYGYTF.

As regards this clone: A much larger clone lies a single base off, so this may be a read error. V usage is TRBV6-1 and J usage is TRBJ2-3, with 7 bases identical to TRBD1. From germline, CDR1 is MNHNS and CDR2 SASEGT. This CDR3 contains 12 residues. The CDR3 is CANSPQGDTQYF. The CDR3 DNA sequence: TGTGCCAACAGTCCACAGGGGGATACGCAGTATTTT.